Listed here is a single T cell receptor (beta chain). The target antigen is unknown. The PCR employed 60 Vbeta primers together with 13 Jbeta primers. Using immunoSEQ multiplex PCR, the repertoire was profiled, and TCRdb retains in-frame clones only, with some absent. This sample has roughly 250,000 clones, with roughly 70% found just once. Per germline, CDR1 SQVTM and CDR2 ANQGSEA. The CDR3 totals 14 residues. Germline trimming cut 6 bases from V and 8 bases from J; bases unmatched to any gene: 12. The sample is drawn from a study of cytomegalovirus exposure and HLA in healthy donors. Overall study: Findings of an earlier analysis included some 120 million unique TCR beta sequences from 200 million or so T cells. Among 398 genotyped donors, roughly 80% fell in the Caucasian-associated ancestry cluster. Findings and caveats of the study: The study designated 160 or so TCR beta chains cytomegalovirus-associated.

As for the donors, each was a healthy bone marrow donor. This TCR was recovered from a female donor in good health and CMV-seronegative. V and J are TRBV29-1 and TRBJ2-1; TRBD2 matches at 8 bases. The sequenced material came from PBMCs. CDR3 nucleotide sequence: TGCAGCGTCCCCAATAGCGGGGCTAGGGATGAGCAGTTCTTC. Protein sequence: CSVPNSGARDEQFF.